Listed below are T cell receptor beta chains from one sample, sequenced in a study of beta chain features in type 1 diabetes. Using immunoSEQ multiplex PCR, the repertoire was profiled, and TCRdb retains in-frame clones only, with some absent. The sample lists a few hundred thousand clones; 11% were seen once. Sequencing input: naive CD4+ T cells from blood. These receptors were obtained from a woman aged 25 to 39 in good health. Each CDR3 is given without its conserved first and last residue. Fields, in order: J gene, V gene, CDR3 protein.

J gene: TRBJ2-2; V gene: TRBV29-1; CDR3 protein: SARLAGGYTGELF
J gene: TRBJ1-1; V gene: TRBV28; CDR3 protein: ASSPGQQNTEAF
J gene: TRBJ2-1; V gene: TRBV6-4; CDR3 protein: ASSEVAGGSYEQF
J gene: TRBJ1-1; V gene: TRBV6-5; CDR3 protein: ASSYTGYSTEAF
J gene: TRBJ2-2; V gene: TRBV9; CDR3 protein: ASGERELF
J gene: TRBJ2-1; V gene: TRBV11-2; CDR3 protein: ASSPRGRARWEQF
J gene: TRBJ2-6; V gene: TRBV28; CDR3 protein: ASSLGASGANVLT
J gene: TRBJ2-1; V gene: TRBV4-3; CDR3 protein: ASSQDTGIGSYNEQF
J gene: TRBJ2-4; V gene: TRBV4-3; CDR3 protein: ASSQDTSSVKNIQY
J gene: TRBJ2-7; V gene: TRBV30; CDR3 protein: AWTANRDSYEQY
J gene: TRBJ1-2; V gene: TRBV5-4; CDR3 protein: ASSPHPDGYT
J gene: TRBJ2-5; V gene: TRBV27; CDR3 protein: ASSYYATGQETQY
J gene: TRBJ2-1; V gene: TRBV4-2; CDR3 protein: ASSPSKLANSYNEQF
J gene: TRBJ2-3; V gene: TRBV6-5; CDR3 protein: ASSYQTGPDTQY
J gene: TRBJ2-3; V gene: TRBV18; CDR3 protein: ASSPPSQGTDTQY
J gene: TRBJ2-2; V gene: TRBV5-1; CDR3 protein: ASSPDRVGELF
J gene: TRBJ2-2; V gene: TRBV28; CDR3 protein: ASSLSWILTGDNTGELF
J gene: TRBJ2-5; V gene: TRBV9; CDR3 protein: ASSSRTGGSQETQY
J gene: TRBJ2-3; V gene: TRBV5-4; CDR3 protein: ASRPYSGPRGTDTQY
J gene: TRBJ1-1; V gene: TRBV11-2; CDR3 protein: ASSLERGTEAF
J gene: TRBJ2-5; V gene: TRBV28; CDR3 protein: ASSLSGGRETQY
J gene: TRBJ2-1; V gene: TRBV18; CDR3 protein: ASSSGLAGTTHEQF
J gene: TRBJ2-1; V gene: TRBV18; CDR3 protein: ASSFTGDEQF
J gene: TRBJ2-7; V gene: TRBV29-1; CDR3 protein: SVAQGSYEQY
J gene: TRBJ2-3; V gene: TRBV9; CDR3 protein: ASSVGLAGEDTQY
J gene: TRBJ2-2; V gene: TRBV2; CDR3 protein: ASSGLGNTGELF
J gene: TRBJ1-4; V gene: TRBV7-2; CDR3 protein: ASSLAGPARNEKLF
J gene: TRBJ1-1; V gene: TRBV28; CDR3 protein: ASTSGLMNTEAF
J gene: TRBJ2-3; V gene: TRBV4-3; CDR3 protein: ASSQLPDRGEVTDTQY
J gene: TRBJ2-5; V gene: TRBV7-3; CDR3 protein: ASSSYGGETQY
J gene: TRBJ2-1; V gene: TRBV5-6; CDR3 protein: ASSPILAGGPEQF
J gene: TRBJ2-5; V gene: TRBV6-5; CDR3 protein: ASSYGGGRRETQY
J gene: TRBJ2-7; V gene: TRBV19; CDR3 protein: ASSDQGGIEQY
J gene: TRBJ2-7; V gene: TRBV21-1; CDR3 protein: ASYGRAGDYEQY
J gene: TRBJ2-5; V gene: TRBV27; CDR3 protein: ASSFGTAQETQY
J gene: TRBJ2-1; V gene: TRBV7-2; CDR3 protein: ASSLRWREASSYNEQF
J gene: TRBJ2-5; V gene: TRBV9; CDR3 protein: ASSAFSGTGTETQY
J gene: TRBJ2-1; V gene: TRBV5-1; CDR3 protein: ASSPGLAATYNEQF
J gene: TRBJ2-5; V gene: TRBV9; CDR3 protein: ASSVVGLAGVETQY
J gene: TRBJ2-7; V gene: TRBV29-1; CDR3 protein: SVEKGTGGSYEQY
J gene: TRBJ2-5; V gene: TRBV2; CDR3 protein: ASSLRRETQY
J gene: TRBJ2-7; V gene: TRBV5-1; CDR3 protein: ASSSSVVLADTYEQY
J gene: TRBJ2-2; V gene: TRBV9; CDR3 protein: ASSVASRPSVPSGTGELF
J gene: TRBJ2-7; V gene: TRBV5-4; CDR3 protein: ASSPSTRRNYEQY
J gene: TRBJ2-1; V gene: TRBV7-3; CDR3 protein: ASSSGTSGTYEQF
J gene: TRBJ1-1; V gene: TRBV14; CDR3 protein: ASSQLTGIEAF
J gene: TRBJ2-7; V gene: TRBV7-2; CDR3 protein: ASSGQGVYEQY
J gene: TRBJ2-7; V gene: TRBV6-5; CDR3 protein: ASSYPGSEQY
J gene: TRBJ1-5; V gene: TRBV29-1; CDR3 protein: SVVGQDNQPQH
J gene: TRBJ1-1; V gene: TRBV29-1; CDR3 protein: SGGQGLGSTEAF
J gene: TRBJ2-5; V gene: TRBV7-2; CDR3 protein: ASSPNWAGGEETQY
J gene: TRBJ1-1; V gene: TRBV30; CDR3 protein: AWSVVDTAF
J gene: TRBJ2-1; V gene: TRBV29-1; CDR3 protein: SAVLAVIYNEQF
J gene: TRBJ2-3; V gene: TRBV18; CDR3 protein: ASSRAGYSTDTQY
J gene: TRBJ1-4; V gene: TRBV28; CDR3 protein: ASGGVFQGAKLF
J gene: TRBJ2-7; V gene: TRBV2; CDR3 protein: ASTPTYEQY
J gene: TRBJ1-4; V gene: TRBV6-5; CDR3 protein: ASSKGGNQLF
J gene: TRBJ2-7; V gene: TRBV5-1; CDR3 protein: ASSSRQGNEQY